The 18 T cell receptor beta chains in this list originate from one sample, sequenced in a study of blood T cells in healthy people across ages. A second PCR of roughly 7 to 11 cycles used a sample-barcoded 5' primer and a J-beta primer mix. TCRdb reprocessed the 5' RACE reads via MiXCR and lists one record per CDR3 protein. The data contain 540,000 or so distinct CDR3 sequences, 40% to 50% of them seen just once; the ten biggest clones take up about 22%. The specimen was blood. These receptors originate from an older man in good health.

The chain uses TRBV20-1 and TRBJ2-7; tentative D call: TRBD2 (5 bases). The J call may be incorrect, as the DNA end agrees better with TRBJ2-5. The CDR3 has 12 amino acids. Germline-derived CDR1 and CDR2 are DFQATT and SNEGSKA (reference sequence). CDR3 in DNA: TGCAGTGTACGATTGAGGGCGGAGACCCAGTACTTC. Protein product: CSVRLRAETQYF.

This clonotype came up a few times. The chain combines TRBV20-1 with TRBJ2-3, with 8 bases lining up with TRBD2. Germline values: CDR1 DFQATT, CDR2 SNEGSKA (reference sequence). The CDR3 has 13 residues. With V trimmed by 3 bases and J by 6 bases, 5 bases remained unmatched. The CDR3 DNA sequence: TGCAGTGCTAGCGGGGGGGCCGGGGATACGCAGTATTTT. Its translation: CSASGGAGDTQYF.

This clonotype was counted only a few times. This may be a read error, as it is one base from a much larger clone. This sequence joins TRBV11-1 and TRBJ2-2; possible D gene TRBD2, 6 bases. CDR1 SGHAT and CDR2 FQDESV come from the germline V gene (reference sequence). This CDR3 spans 14 amino acids. The germline V and J ends were trimmed by 5 bases and 5 bases, with 12 bases remaining between them. The CDR3 is CASSVGLRTGELFF. The CDR3 nucleotides read TGTGCCAGCAGCGTCGGACTACGGACCGGGGAGCTGTTTTTT.

The gene calls are TRBV9 and TRBJ1-1, with TRBD1 matching 8 bases. The trim removed 3 bases at V and 4 bases at J, leaving 8 bases unmatched. The CDR3 spans 15 residues. CDR1 and CDR2 from the germline V gene are SGDLS and YYNGEE. CDR3: CASSETGAVATEAFF. DNA for the CDR3: TGTGCCAGCAGCGAGACAGGGGCGGTGGCCACTGAAGCTTTCTTT.

The V and J genes are TRBV28 and TRBJ2-3; the D gene is possibly TRBD2 (5 bases). V was pared by 10 bases and J by 0 bases, with 14 bases between. The CDR3 runs to 14 residues. The germline CDR1 and CDR2 sequences are MDHEN and SYDVKM. In DNA form, the CDR3 reads TGTGCCACCAGGACTTCCTCTAGCACAGATACGCAGTATTTT. Protein sequence: CATRTSSSTDTQYF.

The genes are TRBV27 and TRBJ1-2, with a possible D match to TRBD1 (5 bases). Between the trimmed V and J ends, which lost 3 bases and 5 bases, there was a span of 13 bases. CDR1 is MNHEY, CDR2 SMNVEV, per germline (reference sequence). This CDR3 region has 14 residues. CDR3 DNA sequence: TGTGCCAGCAGTTTGGCCCGGGGCGCATATGGCTACACCTTC. Protein product: CASSLARGAYGYTF.

The gene calls are TRBV20-1 and TRBJ2-1, with D maybe TRBD2 (5 bases). V was shortened by 6 bases and J by 0 bases, with 12 bases between the two germline ends. Germline V gene sequence: CDR1 DFQATT, CDR2 SNEGSKA (reference sequence). The length of the CDR3 is 14 residues. The CDR3 loop is CSANERSSYNEQFF. Written as DNA, the CDR3 is TGCAGTGCAAATGAGCGGAGCTCCTACAATGAGCAGTTCTTC.

This clonotype was seen a handful of times. In nucleotides, the CDR3 is TGTGCCAGCAGCCCCGTGGACAGGGGAGGTGGCTACACCTTC. Residues: CASSPVDRGGGYTF. V and J are TRBV3-1 and TRBJ1-2; 9 positions agree with TRBD1. V dropped 4 bases and J dropped 7; count of bases not matched to a gene: 7. The CDR3 totals 14 residues. Looked up from germline, CDR1 is LGHDT and CDR2 is YNNKEL (reference sequence).

The chain couples TRBV20-1 to TRBJ1-1; no firm D call. Trimming cost V 6 bases and J 1 base, with 9 bases left between them. The CDR3 contains 12 residues. Germline values: CDR1 DFQATT, CDR2 SNEGSKA (reference sequence). The CDR3: CSAGMGNTEAFF. The CDR3 region has the DNA TGCAGTGCCGGGATGGGGAACACTGAAGCTTTCTTT.

This clonotype turned up a few times. J is TRBJ2-1 and V is TRBV7-9, with D uncertain. The CDR3 runs to 18 residues. Germline values: CDR1 SEHNR, CDR2 FQNEAQ (reference sequence). Trimming stripped 1 base from V and 0 bases from J, with 16 bases between. The CDR3 sequence is CASSLEGTALSSYNEQFF. The CDR3 DNA is TGTGCCAGCAGCTTAGAAGGTACAGCTTTAAGCTCCTACAATGAGCAGTTCTTC.

This chain connects TRBV5-1 to TRBJ1-1; TRBD1 matches at 8 bases. The CDR3 totals 14 residues. Unmatched junction bases numbered 5, after V lost 4 bases and J lost 3 bases. From germline, CDR1 is SGHRS and CDR2 YFSETQ. The DNA of the CDR3 is TGCGCCAGCAGCAAGACAGGGGAGGACACTGAAGCTTTCTTT. It specifies CASSKTGEDTEAFF. The entire variable domain, with the rest obtained from reference TRBV5-1 and TRBJ1-1, is as follows: KAGVTQTPRYLIKTRGQQVTLSCSPISGHRSVSWYQQTPGQGLQFLFEYFSETQRNKGNFPGRFSGRQFSNSRSEMNVSTLELGDSALYLCASSKTGEDTEAFFGQGTRLTVV.

About this clonotype itself: A much larger clone lies a single base off, so this may be a read error. CDR3 DNA: TGTGCCGGCAGACAGGACAGGGGGCCTACTGAAGCTTTCTTT. It specifies CAGRQDRGPTEAFF. The rearrangement links TRBV27 to TRBJ1-1; 11 positions match TRBD1. The CDR3 is 14 amino acids. Germline V lookup: CDR1 MNHEY, CDR2 SMNVEV (reference sequence).

The rearrangement uses TRBV10-1 and TRBJ2-7; D ambiguous. There are 15 residues in the CDR3. Between the trimmed V and J ends, which lost 8 bases and 2 bases, there was a span of 19 bases. Germline CDR1 WNHNN, CDR2 SYGVQD (reference sequence). The CDR3 sequence is CASLRSPSSPYEQYF. DNA for the CDR3: TGCGCCAGCCTAAGGTCTCCGTCATCCCCCTACGAGCAGTACTTC.

The chain recombines TRBV20-1 with TRBJ2-1, with D possibly being TRBD1 or TRBD2 (5 bases each). In germline, CDR1 is DFQATT, CDR2 SNEGSKA (reference sequence). The CDR3 has 16 amino acids. Trimming left V 3 bases short and J 1 base short, with 16 bases between. CDR3 region: CSASKEEGASYNEQFF. DNA for the CDR3: TGCAGTGCTAGTAAGGAGGAAGGGGCGTCCTACAATGAGCAGTTCTTC.

The sample holds many counts of this clonotype. The V gene is TRBV6-5, the J gene TRBJ2-3; 7 nucleotides match TRBD1. Per germline, CDR1 MNHEY and CDR2 SVGAGI. After removal of 6 bases from V and 5 bases from J, the junction contained 8 bases not matched to a gene. This CDR3 comprises 14 residues. The CDR3 spells CASSPGTAGDTQYF. The CDR3 DNA is TGTGCCAGCAGCCCCGGGACAGCTGGAGATACGCAGTATTTT.

The chain uses TRBV7-2 and TRBJ2-5; the match to TRBD2 covers 8 bases. The CDR3 runs to 14 residues. From germline, CDR1 is SGHTA and CDR2 FQGNSA. Trimming cost V 2 bases and J 7 bases; bases outside gene matches: 6. Written as DNA, the CDR3 is TGTGCCAGCAGCTTACGGGGGGGCGAAGGGACCCAGTACTTC. It translates to CASSLRGGEGTQYF. Full variable domain (remainder filled in from reference TRBV7-2 and TRBJ2-5): GAGVSQSPSNKVTEKGKDVELRCDPISGHTALYWYRQSLGQGLEFLIYFQGNSAPDKSGLPSDRFSAERTGGSVSTLTIQRTQQEDSAVYLCASSLRGGEGTQYFGPGTRLLVL.

Worth noting for this clonotype: One end of the junction is discordant with germline, which a read error may explain. The chain uses TRBV7-2 and TRBJ2-3; no clear D. The CDR3 runs to 12 residues. Germline-derived CDR1 and CDR2 are SGHTA and FQGNSA. The DNA of the CDR3 is TGTGCCGGCAGCTCTAGCACAGATACGCAGTATTTT. It specifies CAGSSSTDTQYF. The variable domain in full, completed from reference TRBV7-2 and TRBJ2-3, reads GAGVSQSPSNKVTEKGKDVELRCDPISGHTALYWYRQSLGQGLEFLIYFQGNSAPDKSGLPSDRFSAERTGGSVSTLTIQRTQQEDSAVYLCAGSSSTDTQYFGPGTRLTVL.

Comment on this clonotype: Compared with germline, one end of the junction differs, possibly owing to a read error. The chain links TRBV30 to TRBJ2-3; D perhaps matches TRBD2 (5 bases). CDR3 size: 12 residues. In germline, CDR1 is GTSNPN, CDR2 SVGIG (reference sequence). The CDR3 sequence is CAGSFYTDTQYF. The DNA for the CDR3 is TGTGCCGGGAGTTTCTACACAGATACGCAGTATTTT.